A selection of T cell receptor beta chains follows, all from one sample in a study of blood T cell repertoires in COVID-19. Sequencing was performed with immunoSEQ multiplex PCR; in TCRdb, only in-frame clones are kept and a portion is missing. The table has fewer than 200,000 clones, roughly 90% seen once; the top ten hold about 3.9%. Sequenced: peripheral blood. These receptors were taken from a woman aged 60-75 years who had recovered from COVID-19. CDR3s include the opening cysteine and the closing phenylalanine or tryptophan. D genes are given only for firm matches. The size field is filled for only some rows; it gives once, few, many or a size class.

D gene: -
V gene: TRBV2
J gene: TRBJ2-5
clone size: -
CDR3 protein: CASSWTGLGETQYF
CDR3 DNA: TGTGCCAGCAGCTGGACTGGGCTGGGGGAGACCCAGTACTTC

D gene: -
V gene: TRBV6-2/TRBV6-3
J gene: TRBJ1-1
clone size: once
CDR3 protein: CASSYYARGEAFF
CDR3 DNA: TGTGCCAGCAGTTACTATGCCCGGGGTGAAGCTTTCTTT

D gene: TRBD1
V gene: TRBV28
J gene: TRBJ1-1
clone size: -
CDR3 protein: CASSTGGRRDTEAFF
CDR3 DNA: TGTGCCAGCTCTACAGGGGGCCGTAGGGACACTGAAGCTTTCTTT

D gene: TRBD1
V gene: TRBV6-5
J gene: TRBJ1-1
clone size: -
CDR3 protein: CASSIPTGGKAFF
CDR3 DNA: TGTGCCAGCAGTATCCCGACAGGGGGCAAAGCTTTCTTT

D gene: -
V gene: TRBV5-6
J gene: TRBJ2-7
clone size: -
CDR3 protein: CASSLVALRAGEQYF
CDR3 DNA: TGTGCCAGCAGCTTGGTAGCCCTCCGGGCGGGGGAGCAGTACTTC

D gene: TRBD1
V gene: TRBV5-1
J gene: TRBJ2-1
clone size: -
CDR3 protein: CASKQTGTGSYNEQFF
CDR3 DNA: TGCGCCAGCAAACAAACCGGGACAGGGTCCTACAATGAGCAGTTCTTC

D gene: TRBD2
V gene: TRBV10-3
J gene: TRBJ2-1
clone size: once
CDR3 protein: CAISGVAGGGEQFF
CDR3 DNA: TGTGCCATCAGTGGCGTAGCGGGGGGGGGTGAGCAGTTCTTC

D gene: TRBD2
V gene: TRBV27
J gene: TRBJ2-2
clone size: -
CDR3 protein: CASTERGLNTGELFF
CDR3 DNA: TGTGCCAGCACCGAGCGGGGCCTTAACACCGGGGAGCTGTTTTTT

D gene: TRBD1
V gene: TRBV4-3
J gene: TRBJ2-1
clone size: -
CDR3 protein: CASSQGPQGFNEQFF
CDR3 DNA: TGCGCCAGCAGCCAAGGCCCACAGGGGTTTAATGAGCAGTTCTTC

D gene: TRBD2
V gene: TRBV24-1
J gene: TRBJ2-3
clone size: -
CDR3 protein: CATGTSGTSTDTQYF
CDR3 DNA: TGTGCCACCGGGACTAGCGGGACTAGCACAGATACGCAGTATTTT

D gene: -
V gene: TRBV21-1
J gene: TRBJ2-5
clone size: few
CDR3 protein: CASSPGRGVGETQYF
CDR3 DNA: TGTGCCAGCAGCCCCGGGCGGGGGGTAGGGGAGACCCAGTACTTC

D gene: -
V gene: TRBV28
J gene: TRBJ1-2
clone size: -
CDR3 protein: CASRPVSGYGYTF
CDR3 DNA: TGTGCCAGCAGACCCGTCTCGGGCTATGGCTACACCTTC

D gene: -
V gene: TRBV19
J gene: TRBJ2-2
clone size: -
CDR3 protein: CASSIRVQANTGELFF
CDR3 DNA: TGTGCCAGTAGTATAAGGGTACAGGCTAACACCGGGGAGCTGTTTTTT

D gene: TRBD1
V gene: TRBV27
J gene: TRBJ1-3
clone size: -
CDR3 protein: CASSDGTGFGSGNTIYF
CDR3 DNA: TGTGCCAGCAGTGATGGGACAGGGTTTGGCTCTGGAAACACCATATATTTT

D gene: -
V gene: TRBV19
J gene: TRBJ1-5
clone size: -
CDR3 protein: CASSPVTGSQPQHF
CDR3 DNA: TGTGCCAGCTCCCCCGTGACGGGGAGTCAGCCCCAGCATTTT

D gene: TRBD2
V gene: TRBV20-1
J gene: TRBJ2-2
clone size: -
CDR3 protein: CSASPSGAAGELFF
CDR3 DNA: TGCAGTGCTAGTCCTAGCGGGGCCGCCGGGGAGCTGTTTTTT

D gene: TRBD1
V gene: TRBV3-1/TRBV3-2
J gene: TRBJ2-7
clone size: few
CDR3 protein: CASSPGTGYEQYF
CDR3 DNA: TGTGCCAGCAGCCCGGGGACAGGGTACGAGCAGTACTTC

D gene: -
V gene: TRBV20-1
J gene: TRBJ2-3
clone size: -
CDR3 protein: CSASPGSTDTQYF
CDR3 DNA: TGCAGTGCTAGTCCAGGGAGCACAGATACGCAGTATTTT

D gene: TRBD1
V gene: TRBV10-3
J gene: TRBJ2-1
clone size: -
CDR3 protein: CAIQPGQGPYNEQFF
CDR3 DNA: TGTGCCATCCAACCAGGACAGGGTCCCTACAATGAGCAGTTCTTC

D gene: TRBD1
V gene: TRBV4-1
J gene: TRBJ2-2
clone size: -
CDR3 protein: CASSPYLGQGSYTGELFF
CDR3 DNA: TGCGCCAGCAGCCCGTACTTGGGACAGGGTTCGTATACCGGGGAGCTGTTTTTT

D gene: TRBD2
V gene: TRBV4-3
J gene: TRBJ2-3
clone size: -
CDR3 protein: CASSPKAASGGATDTQYF
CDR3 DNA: TGCGCCAGCAGCCCAAAGGCGGCTAGCGGGGGGGCAACAGATACGCAGTATTTT

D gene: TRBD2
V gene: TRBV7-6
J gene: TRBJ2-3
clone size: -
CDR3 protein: CASTMTSGGFFSTDTQYF
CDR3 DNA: TGTGCCAGCACCATGACTAGCGGGGGGTTCTTTAGCACAGATACGCAGTATTTT

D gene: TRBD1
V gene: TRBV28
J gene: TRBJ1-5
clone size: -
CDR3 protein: CASSFGTGGDQPQHF
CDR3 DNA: TGTGCCAGCAGTTTCGGGACAGGGGGGGATCAGCCCCAGCATTTT

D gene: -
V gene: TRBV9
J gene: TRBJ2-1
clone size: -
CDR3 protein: CASSVGTSPSYNEQFF
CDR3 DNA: TGTGCCAGCAGCGTAGGGACATCTCCCTCCTACAATGAGCAGTTCTTC

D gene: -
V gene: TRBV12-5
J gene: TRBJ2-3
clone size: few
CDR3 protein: CASGLARLDPDTQYF
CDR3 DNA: TGTGCTAGTGGTTTGGCCCGACTAGACCCAGATACGCAGTATTTT

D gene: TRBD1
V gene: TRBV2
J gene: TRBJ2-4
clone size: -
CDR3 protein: CASNDRGIAKNIQYF
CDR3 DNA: TGTGCCAGCAACGACAGGGGAATAGCCAAAAACATTCAGTACTTC

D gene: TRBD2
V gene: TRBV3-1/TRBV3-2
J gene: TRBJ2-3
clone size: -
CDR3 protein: CASSLPSGGRTDTQYF
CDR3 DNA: TGTGCCAGCAGCCTTCCCTCGGGGGGGCGGACAGATACGCAGTATTTT

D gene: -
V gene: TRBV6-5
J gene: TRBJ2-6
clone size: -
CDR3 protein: CASRTRAGANVLTF
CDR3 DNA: TGTGCCAGCAGAACCAGGGCCGGGGCCAACGTCCTGACTTTC

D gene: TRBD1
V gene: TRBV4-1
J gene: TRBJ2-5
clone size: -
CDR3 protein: CASSPQEDRLGETQYF
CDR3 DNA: TGCGCCAGCAGCCCACAAGAGGACAGGTTAGGGGAGACCCAGTACTTC

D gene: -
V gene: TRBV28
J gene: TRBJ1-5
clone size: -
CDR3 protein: CASSSPDRYNQPQHF
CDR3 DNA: TGTGCCAGCAGTTCCCCTGACAGATACAATCAGCCCCAGCATTTT

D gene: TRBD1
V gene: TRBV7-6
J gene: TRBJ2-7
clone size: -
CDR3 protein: CASSPTRQGSYEQYF
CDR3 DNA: TGTGCCAGCAGCCCCACCAGACAGGGTAGCTACGAGCAGTACTTC

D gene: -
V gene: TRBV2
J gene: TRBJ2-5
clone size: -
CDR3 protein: CASSVGGEETQYF
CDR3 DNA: TGTGCCAGCAGTGTAGGCGGGGAAGAGACCCAGTACTTC

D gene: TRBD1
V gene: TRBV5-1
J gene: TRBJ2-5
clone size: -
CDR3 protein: CASSLAGTGAGTQYF
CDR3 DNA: TGCGCCAGCAGCTTGGCCGGGACAGGAGCCGGGACCCAGTACTTC

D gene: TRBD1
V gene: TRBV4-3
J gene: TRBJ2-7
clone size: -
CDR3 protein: CASRARVRTGVPYEQYF
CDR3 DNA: TGCGCCAGCAGGGCAAGAGTCCGGACAGGGGTCCCCTACGAGCAGTACTTC

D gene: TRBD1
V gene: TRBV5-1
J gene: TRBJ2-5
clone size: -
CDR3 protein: CASSLEGSGGTQYF
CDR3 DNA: TGCGCCAGCAGCTTGGAGGGGTCAGGGGGGACCCAGTACTTC

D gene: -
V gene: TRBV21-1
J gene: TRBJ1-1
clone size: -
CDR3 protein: CASRRTGETGRGNTEAFF
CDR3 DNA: TGTGCCAGCAGGAGGACAGGGGAAACAGGTCGGGGGAACACTGAAGCTTTCTTT

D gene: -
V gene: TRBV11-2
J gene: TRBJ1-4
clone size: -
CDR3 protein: CASSLFIGRANEKLFF
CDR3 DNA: TGTGCCAGCAGCTTATTTATAGGGAGAGCTAATGAAAAACTGTTTTTT

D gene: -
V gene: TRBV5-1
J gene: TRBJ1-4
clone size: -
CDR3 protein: CASSLAPPSGSANEKLFF
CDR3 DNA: TGCGCCAGCAGCTTGGCGCCCCCCTCGGGTTCGGCTAATGAAAAACTGTTTTTT

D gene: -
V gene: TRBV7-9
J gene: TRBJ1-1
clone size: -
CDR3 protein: CASSYAGSRGYTEAFF
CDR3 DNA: TGTGCCAGCAGCTACGCCGGGAGTCGGGGATATACTGAAGCTTTCTTT

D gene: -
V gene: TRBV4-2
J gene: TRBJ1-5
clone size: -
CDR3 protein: CASSQAGIPGQPQHF
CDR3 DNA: TGTGCCAGCAGCCAAGCAGGGATCCCTGGGCAGCCCCAGCATTTT

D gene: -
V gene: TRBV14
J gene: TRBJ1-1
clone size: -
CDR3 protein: CASSQGGYRVFTEAFF
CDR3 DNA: TGTGCCAGCAGCCAAGGGGGATACAGGGTATTCACTGAAGCTTTCTTT

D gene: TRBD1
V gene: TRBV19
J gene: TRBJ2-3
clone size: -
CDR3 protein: CASRNRGSTDTQYF
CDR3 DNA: TGTGCCAGTAGAAACAGGGGGAGCACAGATACGCAGTATTTT

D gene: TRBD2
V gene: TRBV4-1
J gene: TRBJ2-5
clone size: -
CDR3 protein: CASSQVGLAVVQTQYF
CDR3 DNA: TGCGCCAGCAGCCAGGTGGGACTAGCGGTAGTTCAGACCCAGTACTTC

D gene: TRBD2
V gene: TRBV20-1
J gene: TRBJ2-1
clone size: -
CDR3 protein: CSASGGGGLYNEQFF
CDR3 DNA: TGCAGTGCTAGTGGAGGCGGGGGGCTCTACAATGAGCAGTTCTTC

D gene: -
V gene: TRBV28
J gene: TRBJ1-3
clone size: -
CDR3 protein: CASSSPSGVHIYF
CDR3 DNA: TGTGCCAGCAGTTCGCCCTCAGGGGTACACATATATTTT